This TCR beta chain was sequenced for a study of blood T cell repertoires in COVID-19. For the study at large: Specimens from acute and convalescent COVID-19 originated in the United States, Italy and Spain.

Patients at the Seattle site were enrolled during active infection and followed longitudinally. TCRdb's copy holds only in-frame clones and misses some; the assay was immunoSEQ multiplex PCR. Among more than 150,000 clones listed, around nine tenths were seen once. The source material was peripheral blood. The TCR sequence derives from a woman between 65 and 79 years old with COVID-19, enrolled during active disease.

CDR3 nucleotide sequence: TGTGCCAGCAGTCGAAGGGGACTGGTTAACAATGAGCAGTTCTTC. Protein product: CASSRRGLVNNEQFF. This rearrangement joins TRBV28 to TRBJ2-1; TRBD2 might be the D (6 bases). This CDR3 has 15 residues. The germline V gene encodes CDR1 MDHEN and CDR2 SYDVKM. Trimming stripped 5 bases from V and 5 bases from J, with 16 bases between.